Presented here are 25 T cell receptor beta chains from one specimen sequenced in a study of CXCR3-negative and CXCR3-positive naive CD8 T cells. Study-wide results and limits: For CXCR3-positive naive cells, TRB CDR3s were more hydrophobic than those of CXCR3-negative naive cells.

These receptors' targets are unknown. The libraries of TRB cDNA were constructed through 5' RACE using UMI labels. No DNA is given; TCRdb re-called the 5' RACE reads and lists each CDR3 protein once. The repertoire table contains tens of thousands of distinct CDR3 sequences. Sample: naive CXCR3+ CD8+ T cells from blood. Specified subset: CD45RO-CCR7+CD27+CD95- naive CD8+ T cells expressing CXCR3 (TNR3+). These receptors all come from a human donor in good health. Some clones in this sample may be carry-over from other donors' samples.

The chain has TRBV7-9 and TRBJ1-2. The CDR3 contains 13 residues. Germline loops: CDR1 SEHNR, CDR2 FQNEAQ (reference sequence). This CDR3 reads CAWNWDRDYGYTF.

The genes are TRBV11-3 and TRBJ1-4; TCRdb's D gene call, TRBD1, goes unchecked for lack of DNA. Germline CDR1 and CDR2: SGHNT and YENEEA. This CDR3 contains 15 residues. The CDR3 loop is CASSPWDSRDEKLFF.

This chain uses TRBV6-6 with TRBJ1-5. This CDR3 is built from 13 residues. Germline V gene lookup returns CDR1 MNHNY and CDR2 SVGAGI (reference sequence). The CDR3 sequence: CASSYSIIQPQHF.

The chain has TRBV29-1 and TRBJ1-2. Germline V lookup: CDR1 SQVTM, CDR2 ANQGSEA. This CDR3 has 11 residues. Here the CDR3 reads CSVERLEGYTF.

The chain links TRBV6-5 to TRBJ2-1; checking the TCRdb D call of TRBD1 is not possible without DNA. The CDR3 runs to 14 residues. Per germline, CDR1 MNHEY and CDR2 SVGAGI. The CDR3 reads CASSYWNPADEQFF.

V gene TRBV9 combines with J gene TRBJ1-2; lacking DNA, the TRBD1 call made by TCRdb goes unchecked. The CDR3 totals 15 residues. The germline gives CDR1 SGDLS, CDR2 YYNGEE. The CDR3 protein is CASSVAPRDHYGYTF.

J is TRBJ2-6 and V is TRBV30; TCRdb's D call of TRBD1 is untestable without DNA. This CDR3 has 16 residues. Germline V CDR1 and CDR2: GTSNPN, SVGIG (reference sequence). The CDR3 sequence: CAWLGQGLSGANVLTF.

The CDR3: CASSPTSGLWEQFF. V is TRBV6-5 and J is TRBJ2-1; TCRdb designates TRBD2, a call that cannot be tested without DNA. The CDR3 runs to 14 residues. Germline V gene data show CDR1 as MNHEY and CDR2 as SVGAGI.

The chain joins TRBV5-6 to TRBJ2-7; absent DNA, TCRdb's TRBD2 call cannot be checked. The CDR3 extends over 15 amino acids. The germline CDR1 and CDR2 sequences are SGHDT and YYEEEE. This CDR3 is CASSVGGSVTYEQYF.

The chain links TRBV7-6 to TRBJ1-1; TCRdb designates TRBD1, a call that cannot be tested without DNA. Germline V CDR1 and CDR2: SGHVS, FNYEAQ. The CDR3 length is 15 residues. The chain's CDR3 is CASSGRGSVNTEAFF.

J is TRBJ2-7 and V is TRBV9; TCRdb's assignment of TRBD1 cannot be checked, as there is no DNA. CDR1 SGDLS and CDR2 YYNGEE come from the germline V gene. The CDR3 contains 14 residues. CDR3 residues: CASSVDGTGYEQYF. Complete variable domain (other parts from reference TRBV9 and TRBJ2-7): DSGVTQTPKHLITATGQRVTLRCSPRSGDLSVYWYQQSLDQGLQFLIQYYNGEERAKGNILERFSAQQFPDLHSELNLSSLELGDSALYFCASSVDGTGYEQYFGPGTRLTVT.

The chain combines TRBV6-5 with TRBJ2-5; the TCRdb D gene call, TRBD2, has no DNA to confirm it. Germline CDR1 MNHEY, CDR2 SVGAGI. The CDR3 extends over 15 amino acids. The chain's CDR3 is CASSLSGRRAETQYF.

This chain connects TRBV12-3 or TRBV12-4 to TRBJ2-3. The CDR3 spans 13 residues. The CDR3 reads CASSALSTDTQYF.

The chain is built from TRBV18 and TRBJ2-3; as DNA is missing, the TRBD2 call by TCRdb cannot be tested. Per the germline V gene, CDR1 is KGHSH and CDR2 is LQKENI. The CDR3 has 15 residues. This chain's CDR3 is CASSPSGGTTDTQYF.

This chain joins TRBV5-6 and TRBJ2-5. CDR3 length: 14 residues. The germline V gene encodes CDR1 SGHDT and CDR2 YYEEEE. The CDR3 reads CASSVVSGQETQYF.

The V call is TRBV7-2, the J call TRBJ2-5; checking the TCRdb D call of TRBD1 is not possible without DNA. The CDR3 totals 14 residues. Germline V CDR1 and CDR2: SGHTA, FQGNSA. The CDR3 spells CASSFIREKVTQYF. The variable domain in full, with the rest retrieved from reference TRBV7-2 and TRBJ2-5, is GAGVSQSPSNKVTEKGKDVELRCDPISGHTALYWYRQSLGQGLEFLIYFQGNSAPDKSGLPSDRFSAERTGGSVSTLTIQRTQQEDSAVYLCASSFIREKVTQYFGPGTRLLVL.

This sequence joins TRBV6-5 and TRBJ2-5; TCRdb's assignment of TRBD1 cannot be checked, as there is no DNA. CDR3 length: 14 amino acids. The germline V gene has CDR1 MNHEY and CDR2 SVGAGI. The CDR3: CASSGGTAQETQYF.

The rearrangement uses TRBV23-1 and TRBJ2-1; TCRdb's D gene call, TRBD1, goes unchecked for lack of DNA. TRBV23-1 counts as an open reading frame of uncertain function. This CDR3 has 18 amino acids. The CDR3 sequence is CASSQPFRGMSSYNEQFF.

The gene calls are TRBV29-1 and TRBJ2-2; the TCRdb call, TRBD2, lacks DNA for checking. The CDR3 spans 14 residues. Germline CDR1 is SQVTM and CDR2 is ANQGSEA. CDR3 region: CSVDIGTNTGELFF.

The chain is built from TRBV27 and TRBJ1-2; TCRdb reports TRBD1, a call that lacks DNA to check it against. Germline CDR1 and CDR2: MNHEY and SMNVEV (reference sequence). The CDR3 length is 15 residues. CDR3 sequence: CASSIDSTGLDGYTF.

The chain has TRBV7-9 and TRBJ2-2; TCRdb's assignment of TRBD2 cannot be checked, as there is no DNA. Per the germline V gene, CDR1 is SEHNR and CDR2 is FQNEAQ (reference sequence). CDR3 length: 15 amino acids. The CDR3 reads CASSLAGGTAGELFF.

The chain combines TRBV28 with TRBJ1-5. This CDR3 spans 15 amino acids. Looked up from germline, CDR1 is MDHEN and CDR2 is SYDVKM. The CDR3 loop is CASSLTKVSNQPQHF.

J is TRBJ2-7 and V is TRBV29-1; absent DNA, TCRdb's TRBD2 call cannot be checked. The CDR3 contains 13 residues. Germline loops: CDR1 SQVTM, CDR2 ANQGSEA. The CDR3 sequence is CSVVGERGYEQYF.

The chain links TRBV5-6 to TRBJ1-1. Germline lookup yields CDR1 SGHDT and CDR2 YYEEEE. CDR3 size: 13 residues. The CDR3 here is CASSLWVNTEAFF.

V usage is TRBV6-5 and J usage is TRBJ1-1. Germline V gene lookup returns CDR1 MNHEY and CDR2 SVGAGI. CDR3 length: 13 amino acids. CDR3 loop: CASSSLENTEAFF.